This TCR beta chain was obtained from a study of T cells in Graves' hyperthyroidism and ophthalmopathy (dated by TCRdb to between 2018 and 2021). Looking at the study overall: Peripheral blood was collected at initial diagnosis, before any treatment. A discovery cohort of approximately 97 patients, about 44 with Graves' ophthalmopathy and under 60 with stable Graves' hyperthyroidism, was used to find distinguishing TCR V-J signatures. Prospective prediction of ophthalmopathy was tested in an independent validation cohort of 18 to 20 hyperthyroidism patients and 17 patients who later progressed to ophthalmopathy. For training and testing, the 110 or so patients in the discovery cohort were randomly divided in a 7:3 ratio. The study also compared thyroid tissue and blood T-cell repertoires from roughly six Graves' hyperthyroidism patients. Once sampling was done, hyperthyroidism patients were given methimazole at a starting dose of 30 mg daily, whereas ophthalmopathy patients were given high-dose intravenous methylprednisolone. TCR Vbeta CDR3 sequencing of fewer than 150 peripheral blood samples (over 40 ophthalmopathy, roughly 74 hyperthyroidism and roughly 17 progressor patients) is reported in the paper.

This clonotype was picked up many times. The specificity of this receptor is unknown. Base qualities are not at hand, and no much larger clone is one base apart. In the ophthalmopathy patients, disease was moderately to severely active, with a Clinical Activity Score of 3 or more, a NOSPECS grade of 4 or more, and a duration of less than 3 months. Exclusion was applied to patients with uncontrolled infections, other autoimmune diseases, pregnancy or lactation. Diagnoses relied on clinical symptoms, serum thyroxine and TRAb, thyroid ultrasound and orbital computed tomography. PBMCs were separated from over 9 ml of fresh peripheral blood using Ficoll-Paque density gradient centrifugation. Total RNA was extracted with Trizol reagent, and quality was checked on an Agilent 2100 Bioanalyzer. The full study reports these points: In validation, the model predicted progression to ophthalmopathy with roughly 70% sensitivity and approximately 74% specificity, a median of 6.5 months before onset. Ophthalmopathy was separated from stable hyperthyroidism by a 13 V-J signature model, with 85% to 90% sensitivity and 81% to 82% specificity obtained in cross-validation and 80%/75% obtained in testing. Most expanded thyroid clonotypes (frequency above 0.001) were also detected in blood, a finding suggesting that blood repertoires may reflect thyroid immune responses. Sample size was not statistically predetermined, and blinding of investigators to group allocation was not performed.

The TCR beta CDR3 regions were amplified from the RNA transcripts. A first-round RT-PCR of the TCR CDR3 used the HTBI primer set with the Qiagen OneStep RT-PCR kit. The libraries were constructed in a second round of multiplex PCR and then size-selected and purified. The libraries were sequenced on an Illumina HiSeq2000 using paired-end 100 bp reads. In the original analysis: Raw data were processed with SOAPnuke, discarding reads with adapters, uncalled bases, mean Phred below 15, or no exact constant-primer or identifier match. COPE v1.2.5 was used to merge high-quality paired reads, and clonotypes were defined as unique nucleotide sequences. MiTCR v1.1 was used to align the clonotypes against IMGT TRBV, TRBD and TRBJ reference segments. Only V-J combinations with frequency above 0.0001, covering approximately 99% of repertoires, were analysed. The TCS score was defined as F50 (clonal expansion) divided by E x V (chaos), with BLOSUM62-based TCRdist calculated between CDR3 peptides within each V-J. Welch's t-statistics and random forest reduced approximately 520 V-J features to fewer than 15, which were used in a naive Bayes classifier (R e1071). TCRdb's own reprocessing of the public reads used fastp at Q25 and MiXCR and kept productive beta chains. Entries are consolidated by CDR3 protein sequence, retaining the most common genes and DNA. These V and J calls are TCRdb output, not the study's own analysis. The sample table holds about 520,000 distinct CDR3 sequences, of which less than 25% were seen once. The ten most abundant clones make up 11% of the sample.

V and J lose 6 bases and 2 bases, and a span of 17 bases separates them. CDR1 and CDR2 are drawn from the germline V gene: MNHEY, SVGEGT. The CDR3 has 15 amino acids, counting the end cysteine and phenylalanine. Of the read, only the CDR3 DNA is kept; its 45 bases are in frame from base 1. The source material was blood. The TCR comes from a woman under 40 with Graves' ophthalmopathy. The chain uses TRBV6-2 or TRBV6-3 and TRBJ2-7; the D gene identity is not certain. The CDR3 protein sequence reads: CASRKASRRPYEQYF. The DNA sequence is given as TGTGCCAGCAGAAAAGCAAGCCGCCGCCCCTACGAGCAGTACTTC.